The source of this TCR beta chain is a study of Ad26.COV2.S vaccination and SARS-CoV-2 variants. Libraries were prepared by immunoSEQ multiplex PCR; TCRdb keeps only in-frame clonotypes and omits some of them. The top ten clones hold 3.5% of a sample with 350,000 to 400,000 clones, approximately 90% of them seen once. Deletions cut 2 bases from V and 1 base from J, with 5 bases between. CDR1 WNHNN and CDR2 SYGVQD come from the germline V gene (reference sequence). This CDR3 contains 13 residues. As for treatment: over 15 received Ad26.COV2.S at low or high dose, single or two shots; about 5 received placebo; per-sample allocation not given. Sampling was performed 63 days after the first vaccine or placebo injection.

The source was peripheral blood, collected in a trial of Ad26.COV2.S vaccine versus placebo. This TCR derives from a person aged 18-65 years who received the Ad26.COV2.S COVID-19 vaccine or a placebo. The rearrangement links TRBV10-1 to TRBJ1-1; D is ambiguous. In nucleotides, the CDR3 is TGCGCCAGCAGTGAGGGCAGGAACACTGAAGCTTTCTTT. Its translation: CASSEGRNTEAFF.